This T cell receptor beta chain came from a study of healthy donors' naive CD4 and CD8 T cells. TCR libraries were built from about 0.55 ug of total RNA by linear amplification. TCRdb re-called the reads through MiXCR, storing one row per CDR3 protein. The sample holds roughly 200,000 distinct CDR3 sequences, over 60% seen once. This clonotype was found once. Input material: naive CD4+ and CD8+ T cells sorted from blood, pooled from several donors. The source of this sequence is a pool of human donors in good health; the sample pools cells from several healthy donors.

In DNA, the CDR3 is TGTGCCAGCAGGCCCCGGGACGGCTACGAGCAGTACTTC. Protein: CASRPRDGYEQYF. The J gene is TRBJ2-7, the V gene TRBV6-2 or TRBV6-3; D may match TRBD1 or TRBD2 (5 bases each). CDR3 length: 13 residues. The ends were cut back, 6 bases at V and 3 bases at J, with 12 bases in the middle. Per the germline V gene, CDR1 is MNHEY and CDR2 is SVGEGT.